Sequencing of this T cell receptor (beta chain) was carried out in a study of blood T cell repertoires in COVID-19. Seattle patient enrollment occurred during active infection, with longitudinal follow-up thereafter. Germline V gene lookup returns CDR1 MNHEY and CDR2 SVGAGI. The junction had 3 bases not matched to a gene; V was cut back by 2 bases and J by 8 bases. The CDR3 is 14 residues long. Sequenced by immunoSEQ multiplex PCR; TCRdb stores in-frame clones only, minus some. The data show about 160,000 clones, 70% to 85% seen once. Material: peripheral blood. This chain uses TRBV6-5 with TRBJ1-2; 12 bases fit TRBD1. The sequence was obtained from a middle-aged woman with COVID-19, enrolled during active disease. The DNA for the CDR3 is TGTGCCAGCAGTTACGGGACAGGGGGCCCGGGCTACACCTTC. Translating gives CASSYGTGGPGYTF.